The sequence of this T cell receptor beta chain was determined in a study of CD8+ T cells in alopecia areata. About the research overall: It was oral tofacitinib, at 5 to 10 mg twice daily, that treated patients received. Tofacitinib dosing lasted 6 to 18 months, which was then followed by 6 months off drug.

cDNA prepared by RNA extraction and subsequent reverse transcription served as the template for sequencing. Clones were sequenced by immunoSEQ multiplex PCR, and TCRdb holds only the in-frame ones, with some missing. The sample shows 100,000 to 150,000 clones, approximately 53% of them seen only once. The CDR3 length is 14 residues. Germline assignment: CDR1 SGHRS and CDR2 YFSETQ. With 4 bases clipped from V and 4 bases from J, the junction kept 5 bases outside the gene matches. Concerning this clone: Antigen: not known.

General study findings and limits: Lesional tissue from the scalp (especially in alopecia totalis/universalis) showed higher clonality than normal scalp.

This chain connects TRBV5-1 to TRBJ1-2; 9 bases fit TRBD1. The receptor was derived from a human donor with alopecia areata. The sample in question was CD4+ T cells sorted from blood, obtained at week 0. The CDR3 nucleotides are TGCGCCAGCAGCCTGACGGGACAGGGCTATGGCTACACCTTC. This encodes CASSLTGQGYGYTF.